A single sample is the source of the 4 T cell receptor beta chains below, sequenced in a study of CD8 T cells in ankylosing spondylitis. Study conclusions and caveats: Typical of ankylosing spondylitis blood, it appeared, was a TCR beta motif of eight highly homologous variants.

No antigen has been assigned to these receptors. TCRdb re-derived calls from the 5' RACE reads in MiXCR, one entry per CDR3 protein. The sample yields around 540,000 distinct CDR3 sequences, about 13% seen once. Sequenced material: blood, either unsorted or a sorted T cell fraction (not recorded which). All receptors come from a male donor with ankylosing spondylitis.

V and J are TRBV5-1 and TRBJ1-1; 9 bases fit TRBD1. The V gene's germline CDR1 is SGHRS and CDR2 YFSETQ. V shed 0 bases and J 8 bases; nucleotides not matched to a gene: 5. The CDR3 is 14 amino acids. The CDR3 bases are TGCGCCAGCAGCTTGGCTACAGGGGGCCGAGAAGCTTTCTTT. Translating it yields CASSLATGGREAFF.

This clonotype was seen only a few times. This chain joins TRBV24-1 and TRBJ2-1; 9 bases are a match to TRBD2. Germline V gene data show CDR1 as KGHDR and CDR2 as SFDVKD. The CDR3 covers 18 residues. V lost 5 bases and J lost 0; bases outside the gene matches: 10. In DNA, the CDR3 is TGTGCCACCAGTGGGATTAGCGGGAGCCCACGCTCCTACAATGAGCAGTTCTTC. This codes for CATSGISGSPRSYNEQFF.

This clonotype has just a few counts. V is TRBV19 and J is TRBJ1-1, with no clear D. The CDR3 is 16 amino acids. V was pared by 3 bases and J by 1 base, with 15 bases between. Germline V gene data show CDR1 as LNHDA and CDR2 as SQIVND (reference sequence). The CDR3 DNA sequence: TGTGCCAGTAGTATCTCCCCCGGACCGGAGAACACTGAAGCTTTCTTT. This encodes CASSISPGPENTEAFF.

This clonotype was counted between two and nine times. This chain joins TRBV19 and TRBJ1-5, with TRBD1 matching 10 bases. This CDR3 has 17 amino acids. Trimming took 2 bases from V and 9 from J; bases not matched to a gene: 13. Germline CDR1 reads LNHDA; CDR2 reads SQIVND (reference sequence). CDR3 DNA sequence: TGTGCCAGTAGTATACCACGGGACAGGGGTGACCTCTGGCCCCAGCATTTT. Protein: CASSIPRDRGDLWPQHF.